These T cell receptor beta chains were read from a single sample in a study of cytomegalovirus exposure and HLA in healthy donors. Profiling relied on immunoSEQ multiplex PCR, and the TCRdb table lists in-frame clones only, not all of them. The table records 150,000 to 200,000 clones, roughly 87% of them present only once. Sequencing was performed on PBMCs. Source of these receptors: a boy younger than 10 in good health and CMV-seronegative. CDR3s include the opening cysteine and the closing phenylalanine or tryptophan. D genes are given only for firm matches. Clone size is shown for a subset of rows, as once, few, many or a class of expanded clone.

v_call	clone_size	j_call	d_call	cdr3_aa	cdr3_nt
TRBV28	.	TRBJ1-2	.	CASSPPYRRGNYGYTF	TGTGCCAGCAGTCCCCCGTACCGAAGGGGTAACTATGGCTACACCTTC
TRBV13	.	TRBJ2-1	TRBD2	CASSLPTSGSVGPYNEQFF	TGTGCCAGCAGCCTACCTACTAGCGGGAGTGTCGGCCCTTACAATGAGCAGTTCTTC
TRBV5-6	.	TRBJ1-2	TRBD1	CASTADRGLFGYTF	TGTGCCAGCACCGCGGACAGGGGCCTCTTTGGCTACACCTTC
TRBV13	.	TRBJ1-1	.	CASSTRNGGSTEAFF	TGTGCCAGCAGCACCAGGAATGGGGGGTCCACTGAAGCTTTCTTT
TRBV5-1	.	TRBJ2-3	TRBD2	CASSLNDGGADTDTQYF	TGCGCCAGCAGCTTGAACGACGGGGGGGCCGACACAGATACGCAGTATTTT
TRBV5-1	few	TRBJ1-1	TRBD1	CASSSGTANTEAFF	TGCGCCAGCAGCTCCGGGACAGCGAACACTGAAGCTTTCTTT
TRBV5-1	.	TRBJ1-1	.	CASSLGTGRSTEAFF	TGCGCCAGCAGCTTGGGTACAGGGAGATCCACTGAAGCTTTCTTT
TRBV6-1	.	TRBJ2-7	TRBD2	CASSPHWEGYEQYF	TGTGCCAGCAGCCCTCATTGGGAGGGATACGAGCAGTACTTC
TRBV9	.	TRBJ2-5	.	CASSVDPLQGLQETQYF	TGTGCCAGCAGCGTAGATCCCCTGCAGGGTCTACAAGAGACCCAGTACTTC
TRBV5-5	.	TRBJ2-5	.	CASSRDTISETQYF	TGTGCCAGCAGCCGGGACACGATCTCAGAGACCCAGTACTTC
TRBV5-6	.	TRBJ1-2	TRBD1	CASSLKGQEYGYTF	TGTGCCAGCAGCTTGAAGGGACAGGAGTATGGCTACACCTTC
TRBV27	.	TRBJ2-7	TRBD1	CASSFSLQGADYEQYF	TGTGCCAGCAGTTTTTCCTTACAGGGGGCGGACTACGAGCAGTACTTC